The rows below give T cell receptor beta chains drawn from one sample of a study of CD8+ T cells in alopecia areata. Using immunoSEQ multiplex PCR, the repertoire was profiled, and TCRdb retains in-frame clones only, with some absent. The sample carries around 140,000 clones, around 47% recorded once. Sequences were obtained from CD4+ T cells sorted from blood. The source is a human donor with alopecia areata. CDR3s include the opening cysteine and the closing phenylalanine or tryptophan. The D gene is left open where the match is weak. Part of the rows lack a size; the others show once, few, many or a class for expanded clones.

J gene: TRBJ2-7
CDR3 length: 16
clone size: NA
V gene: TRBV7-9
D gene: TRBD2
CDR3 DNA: TGTGCCAGCAGCTTATCTAGCGGGAGGGCAGGGTACGAGCAGTACTTC
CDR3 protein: CASSLSSGRAGYEQYF

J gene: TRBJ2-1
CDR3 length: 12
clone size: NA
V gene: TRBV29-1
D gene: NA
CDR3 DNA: TGCAGTGGGGGGTCCGGGAACAATGAGCAGTTCTTC
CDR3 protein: CSGGSGNNEQFF

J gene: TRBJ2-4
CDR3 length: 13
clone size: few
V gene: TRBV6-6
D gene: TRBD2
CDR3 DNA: TGTGCCAGCAGTTCGGGACTAGGGAACATTCAGTACTTC
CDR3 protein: CASSSGLGNIQYF

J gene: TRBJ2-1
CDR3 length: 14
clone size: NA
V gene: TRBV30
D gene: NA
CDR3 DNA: TGTGCCTGGAGTGTTAGCGCCAGGGGCAATGAGCAGTTCTTC
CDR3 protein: CAWSVSARGNEQFF

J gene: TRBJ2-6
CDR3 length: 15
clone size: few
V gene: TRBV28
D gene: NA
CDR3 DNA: TGTGCCAGCAGTTTAGGGGCTTCTGGGGCCAACGTCCTGACTTTC
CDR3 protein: CASSLGASGANVLTF

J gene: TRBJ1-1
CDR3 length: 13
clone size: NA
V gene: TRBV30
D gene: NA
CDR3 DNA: TGTGCCTGGAGTGTACAGGTGAACACTGAAGCTTTCTTT
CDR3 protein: CAWSVQVNTEAFF

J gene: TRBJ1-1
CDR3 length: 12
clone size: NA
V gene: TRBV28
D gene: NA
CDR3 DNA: TGTGCCAGCAGTGGGGGGCTCACTGAAGCTTTCTTT
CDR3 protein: CASSGGLTEAFF

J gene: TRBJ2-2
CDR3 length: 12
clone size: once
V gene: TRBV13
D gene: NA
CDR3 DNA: TGTGCCAGCAGCTTAATGGGCGGGGAGCTGTTTTTT
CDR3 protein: CASSLMGGELFF

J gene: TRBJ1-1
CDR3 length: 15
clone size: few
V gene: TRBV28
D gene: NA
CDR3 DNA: TGTGCCAGCAGCGGACAGACTATAATGAACACTGAAGCTTTCTTT
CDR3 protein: CASSGQTIMNTEAFF

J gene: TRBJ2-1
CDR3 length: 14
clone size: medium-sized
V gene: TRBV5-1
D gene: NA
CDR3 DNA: TGCGCCAGCAGCTTGTTCGGGGAGCTTAGTGAGCAGTTCTTC
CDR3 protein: CASSLFGELSEQFF

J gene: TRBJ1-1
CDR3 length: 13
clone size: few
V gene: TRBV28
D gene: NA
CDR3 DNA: TGTGCCAGCAGTTTTATCAGGGAGGGTGAAGCTTTCTTT
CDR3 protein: CASSFIREGEAFF

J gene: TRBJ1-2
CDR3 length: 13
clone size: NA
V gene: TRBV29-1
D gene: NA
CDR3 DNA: TGCAGCGTTGAAGACCCACGGTTGTTCGGCTACACCTTC
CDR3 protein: CSVEDPRLFGYTF

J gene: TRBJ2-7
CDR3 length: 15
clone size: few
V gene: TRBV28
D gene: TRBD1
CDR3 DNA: TGTGCCAGCAGTCCAGCCGGGACAGGAGGACACGAGCAGTACTTC
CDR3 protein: CASSPAGTGGHEQYF

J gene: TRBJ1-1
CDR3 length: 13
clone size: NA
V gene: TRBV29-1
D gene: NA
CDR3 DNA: TGCAGCGTGTACACAGATGTGTACACTGAAGCTTTCTTT
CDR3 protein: CSVYTDVYTEAFF

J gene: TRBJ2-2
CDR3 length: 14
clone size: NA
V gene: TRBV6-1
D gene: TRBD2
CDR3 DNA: TGTGCCAGCAGACTAGCGGGAGATACCGGGGAGCTGTTTTTT
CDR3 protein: CASRLAGDTGELFF

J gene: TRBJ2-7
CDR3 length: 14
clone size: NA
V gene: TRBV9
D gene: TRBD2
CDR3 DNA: TGTGCCAGCAGCGTAGTAGCGGGAGGGCACGAGCAGTACTTC
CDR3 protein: CASSVVAGGHEQYF

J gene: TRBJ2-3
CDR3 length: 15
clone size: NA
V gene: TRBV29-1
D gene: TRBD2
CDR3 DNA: TGCAGCGTCAGCTTAGCGGGAGCCGGCACAGATACGCAGTATTTT
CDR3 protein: CSVSLAGAGTDTQYF

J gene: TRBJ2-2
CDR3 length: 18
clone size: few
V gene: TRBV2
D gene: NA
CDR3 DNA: TGTGCCAGCAGAAGAGTGACTTCCTGGGGGATGAACACCGGGGAGCTGTTTTTT
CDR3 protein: CASRRVTSWGMNTGELFF

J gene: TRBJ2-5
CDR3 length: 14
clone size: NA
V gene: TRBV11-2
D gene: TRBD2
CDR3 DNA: TGTGCCAGCAGCTTCGCGGGAGTGGGAGAGACCCAGTACTTC
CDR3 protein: CASSFAGVGETQYF

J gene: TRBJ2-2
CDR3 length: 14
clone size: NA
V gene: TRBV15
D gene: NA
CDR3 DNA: TGTGCCACCAGCAGAGACGGGAACACCGGGGAGCTGTTTTTT
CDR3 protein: CATSRDGNTGELFF

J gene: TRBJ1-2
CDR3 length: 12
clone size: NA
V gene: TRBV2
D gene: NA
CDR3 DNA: TGTGCCAGCAGGGGAGATGGCTATGGCTACACCTTC
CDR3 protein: CASRGDGYGYTF

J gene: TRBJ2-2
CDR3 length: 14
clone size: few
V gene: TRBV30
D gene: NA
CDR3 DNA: TGTGCCTACCACGGGCTAGCCTACACCGGGGAGCTGTTTTTT
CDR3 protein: CAYHGLAYTGELFF

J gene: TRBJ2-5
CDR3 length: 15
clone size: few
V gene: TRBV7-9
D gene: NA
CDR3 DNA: TGTGCCAGCAGCTTAGGACGGACGCTGGAGGAGACCCAGTACTTC
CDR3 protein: CASSLGRTLEETQYF

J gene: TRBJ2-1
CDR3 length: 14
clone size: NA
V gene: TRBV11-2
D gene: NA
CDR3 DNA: TGTGCCCATGGCGGGGTAAAACCCTACAATGAGCAGTTCTTC
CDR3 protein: CAHGGVKPYNEQFF

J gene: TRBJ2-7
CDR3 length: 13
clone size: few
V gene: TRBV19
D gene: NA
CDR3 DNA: TGTGCCAGTAGTTCCGGACACCCATACGAGCAGTACTTC
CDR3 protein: CASSSGHPYEQYF

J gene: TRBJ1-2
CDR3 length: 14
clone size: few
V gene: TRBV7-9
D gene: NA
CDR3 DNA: TGTGCCAGCAGCTTAGTCGGACTTTTCTCCGGCTACACCTTC
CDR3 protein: CASSLVGLFSGYTF

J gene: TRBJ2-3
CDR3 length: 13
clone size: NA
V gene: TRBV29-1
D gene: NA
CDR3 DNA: TGCAGCGTTGGAAGTTACAACACAGATACGCAGTATTTT
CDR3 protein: CSVGSYNTDTQYF

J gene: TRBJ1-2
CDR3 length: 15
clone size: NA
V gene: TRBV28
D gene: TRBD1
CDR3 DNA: TGTGCCAGCAGTTTAGGGGACAGGTCGGTTTATGGCTACACCTTC
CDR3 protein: CASSLGDRSVYGYTF

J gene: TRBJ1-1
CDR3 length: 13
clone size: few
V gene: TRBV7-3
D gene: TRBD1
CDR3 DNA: TGTGCCAGCAGCTGGTTAGTGACAGGGGAAGCTTTCTTT
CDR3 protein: CASSWLVTGEAFF

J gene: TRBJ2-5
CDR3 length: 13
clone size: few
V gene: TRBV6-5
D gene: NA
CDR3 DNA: TGTGCCAGCAGTTCGGAGATCCAAGAGACCCAGTACTTC
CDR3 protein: CASSSEIQETQYF

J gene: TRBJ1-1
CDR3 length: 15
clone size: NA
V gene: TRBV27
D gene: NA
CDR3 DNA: TGTGCCAGCAGTTTATCCCCGGACGGGAACACTGAAGCTTTCTTT
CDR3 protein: CASSLSPDGNTEAFF

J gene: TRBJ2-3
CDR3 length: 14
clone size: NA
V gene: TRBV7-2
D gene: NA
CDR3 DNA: TGTGCCAGCAGCTTAGTTGTAGGGACAGATACGCAGTATTTT
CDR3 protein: CASSLVVGTDTQYF

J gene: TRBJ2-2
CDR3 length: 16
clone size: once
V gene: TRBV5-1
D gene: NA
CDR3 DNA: TGCGCCAGCAGCTTGGAACAGTTACCGAACACCGGGGAGCTGTTTTTT
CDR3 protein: CASSLEQLPNTGELFF

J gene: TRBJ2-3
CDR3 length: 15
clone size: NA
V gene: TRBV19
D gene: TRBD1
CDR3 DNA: TGTGCCAGTAGTATGCGGCAGGGGGGCACAGATACGCAGTATTTT
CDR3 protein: CASSMRQGGTDTQYF

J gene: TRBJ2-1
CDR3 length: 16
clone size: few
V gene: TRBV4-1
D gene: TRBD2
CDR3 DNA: TGCGCCAGCAGCTGGAGCGGGGGGACGGTCCACAATGAGCAGTTCTTC
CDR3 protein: CASSWSGGTVHNEQFF

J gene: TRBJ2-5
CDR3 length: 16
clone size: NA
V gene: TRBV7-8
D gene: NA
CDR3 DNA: TGTGCCAGCAGCACCCTACAGGAGCATCCGGGGGAGACCCAGTACTTC
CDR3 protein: CASSTLQEHPGETQYF